The next 15 T cell receptor beta chains were all read from a single sample in a study of response to subunit inactivated influenza vaccine. TCRdb itself ran the RT-PCR reads through MiXCR, one entry per CDR3 protein. Altogether 750,000 to 850,000 distinct CDR3 sequences are present, approximately 17% being singletons, with the ten largest covering around 9.9%. The material was PBMCs from blood, obtained roughly 5 days after vaccination. Receptors were obtained from a man in his fifties who received an inactivated influenza vaccine.

The chain has TRBV5-6 and TRBJ1-1; 9 bases agree with TRBD1. The germline CDR1 and CDR2 sequences are SGHDT and YYEEEE. This CDR3 is 15 amino acids long. The V gene end was trimmed by 4 bases and the J gene end by 6 bases; junction bases not matched to a gene: 10. CDR3 amino acids: CASSERPGQGSEAFF. In DNA, the CDR3 is TGTGCCAGCAGCGAAAGACCGGGACAGGGCTCTGAAGCTTTCTTT.

This clonotype was recorded a few times. V usage is TRBV4-2 and J usage is TRBJ2-1, with D perhaps being TRBD1 or TRBD2 (5 bases each). V was trimmed by 0 bases and J by 6 bases, leaving 12 bases between them. The CDR3 is 15 amino acids. CDR1 LGHNA and CDR2 YNFKEQ come from the germline V gene. The CDR3 DNA is TGTGCCAGCAGCCAAGATCGGGCAGGGAGCAATGAGCAGTTCTTC. This translates into CASSQDRAGSNEQFF.

This chain joins TRBV7-2 and TRBJ2-1; TRBD1 aligns across 7 bases. The germline V gene has CDR1 SGHTA and CDR2 FQGNSA. CDR3 size: 16 residues. Germline trimming cut 0 bases from V and 5 bases from J; bases unmatched to any gene: 7. In DNA, the CDR3 is TGTGCCAGCAGCTTAGCGACAGGGTCTATGCACAATGAGCAGTTCTTC. This gives the protein CASSLATGSMHNEQFF.

This chain joins TRBV6-5 and TRBJ2-5; 13 bases are shared with TRBD2. The V segment lost 2 bases and the J segment 4 bases; nucleotides outside the gene matches: 7. The CDR3 totals 17 residues. Germline CDR1 MNHEY, CDR2 SVGAGI. For the CDR3, the DNA is TGTGCCAGCAGTTACGCCGGACTAGCGGGAGTTCGAGAGACCCAGTACTTC. It translates to CASSYAGLAGVRETQYF.

The V gene is TRBV12-3 or TRBV12-4, the J gene TRBJ2-1; tentatively, D is TRBD2 (6 bases). The CDR3 has 16 amino acids. Trimming left V 3 bases short and J 0 bases short, with 12 bases between. CDR3 DNA: TGTGCCAGCAGTTTGGGGGACTGGAGCTCCTACAATGAGCAGTTCTTC. It codes for CASSLGDWSSYNEQFF.

This clonotype was picked up a small number of times. The chain couples TRBV29-1 to TRBJ2-2; 8 nucleotides agree with TRBD2. Germline V gene lookup returns CDR1 SQVTM and CDR2 ANQGSEA. This CDR3 has 14 amino acids. V lost 4 bases to trimming and J lost 5 bases; unmatched junction nucleotides: 6. In DNA, the CDR3 is TGCAGCGTTGGGTCGGGGGGGCAAACCGGGGAGCTGTTTTTT. Amino acids: CSVGSGGQTGELFF.

Here the CDR3 DNA reads TGCGCCAGCAGCTTGGGACGCCAGAACACCGGGGAGCTGTTTTTT. Translated: CASSLGRQNTGELFF. The chain employs TRBV5-1 and TRBJ2-2; D is ambiguous. CDR1 is SGHRS and CDR2 is YFSETQ in the germline V gene. Trimming removed 0 bases at V and 1 base at J, with 7 bases between. CDR3 length: 15 amino acids.

This clonotype came up many times. This rearrangement joins TRBV7-2 to TRBJ1-1; D gene uncertain. The V end was cut by 0 bases, the J end by 2 bases, with 7 bases between. The CDR3 length is 14 residues. Germline V lookup: CDR1 SGHTA, CDR2 FQGNSA. Here the CDR3 DNA reads TGTGCCAGCAGCTTAGCCTCAGGTAACACTGAAGCTTTCTTT. It is translated as CASSLASGNTEAFF.

Only a few counts were recorded for this clonotype. The chain employs TRBV10-3 and TRBJ2-1; D might be TRBD2 (6 bases). CDR1 and CDR2 from the germline V gene are ENHRY and SYGVKD. CDR3 length: 13 residues. The germline V and J ends were trimmed by 8 bases and 7 bases, with 15 bases remaining between them. The CDR3 DNA reads as TGTGCCATCTTGGGACTGGCGGGAAATGAGCAGTTCTTC. Protein sequence: CAILGLAGNEQFF.

This clonotype was counted a few times. The rearrangement uses TRBV2 and TRBJ2-6; the match to TRBD2 covers 8 bases. CDR1 is SNHLY, CDR2 FYNNEI, per germline. The CDR3 consists of 19 residues. The junction had 15 bases not matched to a gene; V was cut back by 8 bases and J by 0 bases. CDR3 loop: CASASGGASTLSGANVLTF. DNA of the CDR3: TGTGCCAGCGCCTCCGGGGGGGCCAGTACCCTCTCTGGGGCCAACGTCCTGACTTTC.

The chain links TRBV24-1 to TRBJ2-7; TRBD1 or TRBD2 may be the D gene (5 bases each). The length of the CDR3 is 12 residues. Deletions cut 8 bases from V and 9 bases from J, with 16 bases between. Per germline, CDR1 KGHDR and CDR2 SFDVKD. The CDR3: CATKLTGGVQYF. DNA for the CDR3: TGTGCCACCAAACTCACAGGAGGAGTGCAGTACTTC.

Ten or more counts support this clonotype. The chain carries TRBV12-3 or TRBV12-4 and TRBJ1-2; maybe TRBD1 (6 bases). Trimming removed 5 bases from V and 3 bases from J, with 10 bases in between. The CDR3 runs 13 residues. CDR3 nucleotide sequence: TGTGCCAGCAGTCCCGGACAGTACTATGGCTACACCTTC. Encoded protein: CASSPGQYYGYTF.

This clonotype was seen only a few times. Here the CDR3 reads CASRLEGSQPQHF. In nucleotides, the CDR3 is TGTGCCAGCAGACTCGAGGGGTCTCAGCCCCAGCATTTT. The gene calls are TRBV6-2 or TRBV6-3 and TRBJ1-5; tentative D call: TRBD1 (5 bases). V was cut by 6 bases and J by 6 bases, with 12 bases left in between. This CDR3 spans 13 amino acids. Per the germline V gene, CDR1 is MNHEY and CDR2 is SVGEGT.

This clonotype was found a few times. This chain connects TRBV6-2 or TRBV6-3 to TRBJ2-7; D not certain. Trimming cost V 3 bases and J 3 bases, with 9 bases left between them. The CDR3 totals 13 residues. In germline, CDR1 is MNHEY, CDR2 SVGEGT. CDR3 sequence reads: CASSYVQHYEQYF. The CDR3 DNA reads as TGTGCCAGCAGTTATGTGCAGCACTACGAGCAGTACTTC.

The rearrangement links TRBV6-4 to TRBJ2-2; D call uncertain. Germline loops: CDR1 MRHNA, CDR2 SNTAGT. V lost 4 bases to trimming and J lost 0 bases, with 9 bases between them. The CDR3 covers 15 residues. The CDR3 DNA is TGTGCCAGCAGTGTTATGCATACGAACACCGGGGAGCTGTTTTTT. Its translation is CASSVMHTNTGELFF.